This is a list of T cell receptor beta chains from one sample in a study of OX40 agonist ivuxolimab in advanced cancers. Clones were read by immunoSEQ multiplex PCR, and TCRdb kept only the in-frame ones, dropping some. The data contain about 48,000 clones, 70% to 90% of them singletons. This sample comprised CD4+ or CD8+ T cells sorted from blood, obtained in a trial of the OX40 agonist ivuxolimab. Every receptor here comes from an adult with an advanced solid tumor such as melanoma, head and neck, liver or kidney cancer. CDR3s include the opening cysteine and the closing phenylalanine or tryptophan. The D gene is left open where the match is weak. The listing skips clone size in some rows; elsewhere it reads once, few, many or a size class.

CDR3nt,CDR3aa,j_gene,d_gene,abundance,v_gene
TGTGCCAGCAGTGCCGCAGGGTTAGTAGGGGAGACCCAGTACTTC,CASSAAGLVGETQYF,TRBJ2-5,.,.,TRBV27
TGTGCCAGCACCTCGGGGGGCGAGCAGTTCTTC,CASTSGGEQFF,TRBJ2-1,.,.,TRBV7-3
TGTGCCAGCAGCGTTAGCGGGAAAACCACCTACAATGAGCAGTTCTTC,CASSVSGKTTYNEQFF,TRBJ2-1,TRBD2,.,TRBV9
TGTGCCAGCAGCCCCGGGGAGGGGCTCTCCTACGAGCAGTACTTC,CASSPGEGLSYEQYF,TRBJ2-7,TRBD2,.,TRBV7-9
TGCGCCAGCAGTGAGTCTCGGCGGGGGGATACGCAGTATTTT,CASSESRRGDTQYF,TRBJ2-3,TRBD2,.,TRBV10-1
TGTGCCAGCAGCCAGAGCTCCTACAATGAGCAGTTCTTC,CASSQSSYNEQFF,TRBJ2-1,.,.,TRBV7-8
TGTGCCAGCAGTTTCTTGGGACAGATTAATGAAAAACTGTTTTTT,CASSFLGQINEKLFF,TRBJ1-4,TRBD1,.,TRBV27
TGTGCCAGAAGCTTGGGGTCTAGCGGGGGTCCCACGAACACCGGGGAGCTGTTTTTT,CARSLGSSGGPTNTGELFF,TRBJ2-2,TRBD2,.,TRBV5-3
TGCGCCAGCAGCCGCGGCTCCGGGACTAGCGGGCGGGAGACCCAGTACTTC,CASSRGSGTSGRETQYF,TRBJ2-5,TRBD2,.,TRBV4-3
TGTGCCAGCAGCTTAGATTACGGGGTCACCTACAATGAGCAGTTCTTC,CASSLDYGVTYNEQFF,TRBJ2-1,.,.,TRBV7-7
TGTGCCAGCAGTTTGAGCCAGGGAACGGGGAAGCAGTACTTC,CASSLSQGTGKQYF,TRBJ2-7,.,.,TRBV28
TGCACCAGCAGCCAAAGTGAGGGGTACATCGAAGCTTTCTTT,CTSSQSEGYIEAFF,TRBJ1-1,.,.,TRBV1
TGTGCCAGCAGCGGGAGCAGGGCCACTGGGGCCAACGTCCTGACTTTC,CASSGSRATGANVLTF,TRBJ2-6,.,.,TRBV9
TGTGCCAGCAGTCACGCCCAGGGGTACGAGCAGTACTTC,CASSHAQGYEQYF,TRBJ2-7,.,many,TRBV27
TGTGCCAGCAGCTCCGGACAGGGTGAGACTGAAGCTTTCTTT,CASSSGQGETEAFF,TRBJ1-1,TRBD1,.,TRBV7-9
TGTGCCAGCAGTTACTCGCCGGACGAGCAGTACTTC,CASSYSPDEQYF,TRBJ2-7,.,.,TRBV6-6
TGTGCCACCAGCAGAGATACTTTCTACGAGCAGTACTTC,CATSRDTFYEQYF,TRBJ2-7,.,once,TRBV15
TGTGCTAGCAAGGGGGGGACAGATACGCAGTATTTT,CASKGGTDTQYF,TRBJ2-3,.,.,TRBV12-5
TGTGCCAGCAGTTTTGGCGGGAGATACACAGATACGCAGTATTTT,CASSFGGRYTDTQYF,TRBJ2-3,TRBD2,once,TRBV27
TGCGCCAGCAGTTCGGTCTCAGGGGACCTAGTTGGCTACACCTTC,CASSSVSGDLVGYTF,TRBJ1-2,.,.,TRBV5-1
TGTGCCAGCAGCTTAGGCGGGTCCTACGAGCAGTACTTC,CASSLGGSYEQYF,TRBJ2-7,.,once,TRBV11-2
TGTGCCAGCAGCTCCATGGGGTCCTCCTCTGGAAACACCATATATTTT,CASSSMGSSSGNTIYF,TRBJ1-3,.,.,TRBV7-9
TGTGCCAGCATCTACGCGGATGAGCAGTTCTTC,CASIYADEQFF,TRBJ2-1,.,few,TRBV6-5
TGTGCCAGCAGCTTGAGCGGGGAAAAACTGTTTTTT,CASSLSGEKLFF,TRBJ1-4,.,.,TRBV11-2
TGTGCCAGCAGCTTAGGACGGAACTATGGCTACACCTTC,CASSLGRNYGYTF,TRBJ1-2,.,.,TRBV27